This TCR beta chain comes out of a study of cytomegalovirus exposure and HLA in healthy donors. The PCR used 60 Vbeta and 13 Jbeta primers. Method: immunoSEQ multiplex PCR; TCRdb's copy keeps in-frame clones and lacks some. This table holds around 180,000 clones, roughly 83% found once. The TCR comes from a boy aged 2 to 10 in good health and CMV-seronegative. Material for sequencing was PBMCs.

CDR3 in DNA: TGTGCCAGTAGTATAGGGCAGGGATATGGCTACACCTTC. It codes for CASSIGQGYGYTF. The chain carries TRBV19 and TRBJ1-2; weak D call: TRBD1 (5 bases). Between the trimmed V and J ends, which lost 1 base and 5 bases, there was a span of 8 bases. The germline gives CDR1 LNHDA, CDR2 SQIVND (reference sequence). The CDR3 extends over 13 amino acids.